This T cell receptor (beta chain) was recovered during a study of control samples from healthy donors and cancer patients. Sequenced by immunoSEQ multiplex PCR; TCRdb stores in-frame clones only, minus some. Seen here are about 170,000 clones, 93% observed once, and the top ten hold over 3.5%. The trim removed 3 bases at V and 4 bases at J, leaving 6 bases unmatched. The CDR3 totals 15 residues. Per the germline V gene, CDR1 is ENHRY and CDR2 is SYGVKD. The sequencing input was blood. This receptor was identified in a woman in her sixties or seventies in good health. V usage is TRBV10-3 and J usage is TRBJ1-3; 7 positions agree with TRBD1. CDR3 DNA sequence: TGTGCCATCAGTGACGACAGGGCGAGGGGAAACACCATATATTTT. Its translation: CAISDDRARGNTIYF.